This T cell receptor beta chain was found in a study of cytomegalovirus exposure and HLA in healthy donors. As for the study in general: Out of 150 million to 200 million T cells, an earlier analysis found roughly 110 million unique TCR beta sequences in total. From HLA-typed donors, an early data release held about 92 million unique TCRs. Study-level results: Later work found that TCR association rates differed between HLA loci; DRB1 had the most and HLA-C the fewest.

PCR involved 60 Vbeta and 13 Jbeta primers. In the study's own analysis: Roughly 10 million shared chains were among 65 million to 85 million unique TCR beta chains counted in a later analysis. Some clones are missing from TCRdb's copy, which holds only in-frame ones; the method was immunoSEQ multiplex PCR. The DNA was the basis for D and trimming; V, J and clone size are from that table. The table records roughly 150,000 clones, around a tenth of them present only once. Only a few counts were recorded for this clone. Its specificity is unknown. After removal of 4 bases from V and 0 bases from J, the junction contained 6 bases not matched to a gene. This CDR3 region has 16 residues. The germline V gene encodes CDR1 SGHNT and CDR2 YENEEA.

Sequenced input: PBMCs. This chain links TRBV11-3 with TRBJ2-3; 8 bases match TRBD1. This TCR was sampled from a male donor in good health and CMV-seronegative. CDR3 residues: CASSSRTGRSTDTQYF. CDR3 nucleotides: TGTGCCAGCAGCTCGCGGACAGGGCGAAGCACAGATACGCAGTATTTT.